These 17 T cell receptor beta chains originate from one sample sequenced in a study of early T cells in non-severe SARS-CoV-2 infection. TCRdb used MiXCR to reprocess the 5' RACE reads, holding one entry per CDR3 protein. The data hold approximately 27,000 distinct CDR3 sequences, with roughly 5.8% observed a single time. The sample taken for sequencing was whole blood. These receptors all stem from an adult who was a healthcare worker with PCR-confirmed SARS-CoV-2 infection or an uninfected control (not recorded which).

Many counts were recorded for this clonotype. This chain uses TRBV6-2 or TRBV6-3 with TRBJ2-5; D unclear. Looked up from germline, CDR1 is MNHEY and CDR2 is SVGEGT. CDR3 length: 16 residues. The V end lost 2 bases, the J end lost 3 bases, and 16 bases lay between the germline ends. Written as DNA, the CDR3 is TGTGCCAGCAGTTACGGACGTCTAGTGATAGAAGAGACCCAGTACTTC. Translated: CASSYGRLVIEETQYF.

The V and J genes are TRBV28 and TRBJ2-3, with TRBD1 identical over 8 bases. The CDR3 has 15 amino acids. V shed 7 bases and J 3 bases; nucleotides not matched to a gene: 9. Germline lookup yields CDR1 MDHEN and CDR2 SYDVKM. CDR3 sequence (DNA): TGTGCCAGCACCACAATCCAGGGGGCGACAGATACGCAGTATTTT. It codes for CASTTIQGATDTQYF.

The J gene is TRBJ2-5, the V gene TRBV5-1, with 12 nucleotides matching TRBD2. Germline trimming cut 3 bases from V and 5 bases from J; bases unmatched to any gene: 2. The germline CDR1 and CDR2 sequences are SGHRS and YFSETQ. CDR3 length: 14 amino acids. The DNA for the CDR3 is TGCGCCAGCAGCTCAACTAGCGGGAGGGAGACCCAGTACTTC. Translating it yields CASSSTSGRETQYF.

In this sample, this clonotype turned up many times. This chain connects TRBV20-1 to TRBJ2-1; unclear D gene. The CDR3 has 13 residues. Trimming shortened V by 5 bases and J by 7 bases, and 15 bases separated the two germline ends. CDR1 DFQATT and CDR2 SNEGSKA come from the germline V gene (reference sequence). The DNA for the CDR3 is TGCAGTGCTCACCACACGGCCCTTAATGAGCAGTTCTTC. Protein: CSAHHTALNEQFF.

This clonotype was seen ten or more times. This rearrangement joins TRBV5-4 to TRBJ2-1; 8 positions agree with TRBD2. Germline CDR1 SGHNT, CDR2 YYREEE (reference sequence). The CDR3 runs to 13 residues. J gave up 7 bases and V 5 bases, and 5 bases lay outside the gene matches. In DNA form, the CDR3 reads TGTGCCAGCAGTTTCGGGGGGGCGAATGAGCAGTTCTTC. This sequence encodes CASSFGGANEQFF.

The CDR3 region has the DNA TGTGCCAGCAGGTGGGACGGATATTCACCCCTCCACTTT. This translates into CASRWDGYSPLHF. The chain recombines TRBV27 with TRBJ1-6; D may be TRBD1 (5 bases). Trimming stripped 6 bases from V and 8 bases from J, with 11 bases between. From germline, CDR1 is MNHEY and CDR2 SMNVEV (reference sequence). This CDR3 is 13 amino acids long.

This clonotype was counted at least ten times. The chain uses TRBV6-1 and TRBJ2-1; TRBD1 aligns across 8 bases. J gave up 7 bases and V 6 bases, and 5 bases lay outside the gene matches. CDR1 is MNHNS and CDR2 is SASEGT in the germline V gene. The CDR3 loop spans 13 amino acids. The CDR3 reads CASSITGGNEQFF. For the CDR3, the DNA is TGTGCCAGCAGCATAACAGGGGGGAATGAGCAGTTCTTC.

This clonotype came up many times. The genes are TRBV28 and TRBJ2-3, with D uncertain. CDR1 MDHEN and CDR2 SYDVKM come from the germline V gene. The V end was cut by 1 base, the J end by 2 bases, with 13 bases between. This CDR3 is 16 amino acids long. This CDR3 reads CASSLLPGDDTDTQYF. The CDR3 DNA reads TGTGCCAGCAGTTTATTACCAGGAGATGACACAGATACGCAGTATTTT. The complete variable domain, with remaining parts taken from reference TRBV28 and TRBJ2-3, reads DVKVTQSSRYLVKRTGEKVFLECVQDMDHENMFWYRQDPGLGLRLIYFSYDVKMKEKGDIPEGYSVSREKKERFSLILESASTNQTSMYLCASSLLPGDDTDTQYFGPGTRLTVL.

In its sample, this clonotype was seen many times. The gene calls are TRBV29-1 and TRBJ1-1; D perhaps matches TRBD1 (6 bases). CDR3 size: 12 residues. Germline V lookup: CDR1 SQVTM, CDR2 ANQGSEA. V was pared by 3 bases and J by 9 bases, with 14 bases between. The DNA of the CDR3 is TGCAGCGTTGACCTGCTCGGACAGAAAGCTTTCTTT. It is translated as CSVDLLGQKAFF.

The genes are TRBV30 and TRBJ2-1, with 9 bases aligning to TRBD2. The junction had 7 bases not matched to a gene; V was cut back by 0 bases and J by 4 bases. CDR1 is GTSNPN and CDR2 is SVGIG in the germline V gene (reference sequence). CDR3 length equals 16 residues. CDR3 loop: CAWSVKASGIYNEQFF. The DNA of the CDR3 is TGTGCCTGGAGTGTAAAGGCTAGCGGGATTTACAATGAGCAGTTCTTC.

This clonotype was counted at least ten times. This chain uses TRBV6-1 with TRBJ1-4; D remains ambiguous. V dropped 6 bases and J dropped 7 bases, with 12 bases sitting between them. Germline V lookup: CDR1 MNHNS, CDR2 SASEGT. The CDR3 is 13 amino acids. The CDR3: CASSNEFSEKLFF. CDR3 DNA sequence: TGTGCCAGCAGCAACGAATTCAGTGAAAAACTGTTTTTT.

This clonotype was seen ten or more times. The chain is built from TRBV24-1 and TRBJ2-1; the match to TRBD2 covers 14 bases. Germline V gives CDR1 KGHDR, CDR2 SFDVKD. This CDR3 region has 16 residues. V dropped 6 bases and J dropped 5; count of bases not matched to a gene: 5. CDR3 DNA: TGTGCCACCAGTCCCATGGGACTAGCGGGGGACAATGAGCAGTTCTTC. Its protein is CATSPMGLAGDNEQFF.

The chain combines TRBV2 with TRBJ2-2; 9 bases line up with TRBD1. V trimming: 6 bases; J trimming: 4 bases; junction bases outside the gene matches: 9. The CDR3 extends over 16 amino acids. Germline loops: CDR1 SNHLY, CDR2 FYNNEI. CDR3 sequence reads: CASRPPGQGGTGELFF. The DNA for the CDR3 is TGTGCCAGCAGACCACCGGGACAGGGCGGCACCGGGGAGCTGTTTTTT.

The table lists this clonotype with many counts. The junction shows a germline mismatch at one end, possibly a read error. J is TRBJ2-7 and V is TRBV7-8; perhaps TRBD2 as D (6 bases). This CDR3 region has 14 residues. Germline V gene data show CDR1 as SGHVS and CDR2 as FQNEAQ. CDR3 nucleotides: TGTGCCAGCAGCTTAGGGGGAGGTGGCCAGGGTGAGGACTTC. It translates to CASSLGGGGQGEDF.

This clonotype has at least ten counts. The chain is built from TRBV10-2 and TRBJ2-1; D gene unclear. Trimming cost V 5 bases and J 9 bases, with 8 bases left between them. CDR1 WSHSY and CDR2 SAAADI come from the germline V gene. The CDR3 length is 11 residues. CDR3 coding DNA: TGCGCCAGCAGTCCATTGGGTGAGCAGTTCTTC. It is translated as CASSPLGEQFF.

This clonotype was detected many times. The V gene is TRBV9, the J gene TRBJ2-1; D might be TRBD2 (6 bases). The V and J ends lost 3 bases and 6 bases respectively, with 16 bases between them. This CDR3 spans 15 amino acids. In germline, CDR1 is SGDLS, CDR2 YYNGEE. CDR3 sequence (DNA): TGTGCCAGCAGCGCAACGGGGGTGGGAGGCAATGAGCAGTTCTTC. Translating gives CASSATGVGGNEQFF.

This clonotype was seen at least ten times. This chain links TRBV7-2 with TRBJ1-5, with D maybe TRBD1 (5 bases). The length of the CDR3 is 13 residues. V lost 1 base, J lost 14 bases, and 15 bases lay in between. Per the germline V gene, CDR1 is SGHTA and CDR2 is FQGNSA. The DNA for the CDR3 is TGTGCCAGCAGCTTAGACCCAGGGACCAGAAAGCATTTT. Translation: CASSLDPGTRKHF.